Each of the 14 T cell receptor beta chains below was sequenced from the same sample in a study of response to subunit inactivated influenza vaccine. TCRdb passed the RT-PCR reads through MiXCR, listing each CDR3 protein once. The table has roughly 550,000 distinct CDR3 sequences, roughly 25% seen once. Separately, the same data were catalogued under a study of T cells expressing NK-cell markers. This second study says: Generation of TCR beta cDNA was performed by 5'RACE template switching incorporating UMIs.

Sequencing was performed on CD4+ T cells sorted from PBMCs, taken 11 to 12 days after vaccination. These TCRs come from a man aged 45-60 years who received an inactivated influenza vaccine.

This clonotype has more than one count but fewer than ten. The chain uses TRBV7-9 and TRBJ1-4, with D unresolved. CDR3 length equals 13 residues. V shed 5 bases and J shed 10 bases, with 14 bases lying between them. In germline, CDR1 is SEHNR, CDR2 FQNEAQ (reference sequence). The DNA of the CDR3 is TGTGCCAGCAGCCCTATGACGGACCGAAAACTGTTTTTT. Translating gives CASSPMTDRKLFF.

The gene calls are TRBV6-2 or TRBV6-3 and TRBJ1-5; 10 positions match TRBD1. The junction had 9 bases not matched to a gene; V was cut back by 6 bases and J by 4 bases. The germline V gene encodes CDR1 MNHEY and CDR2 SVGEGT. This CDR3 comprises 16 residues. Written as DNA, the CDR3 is TGTGCCAGCAGACGACGACAGGGGGCAAAGAATCAGCCCCAGCATTTT. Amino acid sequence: CASRRRQGAKNQPQHF.

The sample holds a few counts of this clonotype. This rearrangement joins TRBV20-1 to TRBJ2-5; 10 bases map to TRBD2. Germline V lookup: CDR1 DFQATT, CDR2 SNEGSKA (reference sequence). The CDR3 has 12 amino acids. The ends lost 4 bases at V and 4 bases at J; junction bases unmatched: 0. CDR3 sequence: CSAKRGGETQYF. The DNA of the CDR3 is TGCAGTGCTAAGCGGGGGGGAGAGACCCAGTACTTC.

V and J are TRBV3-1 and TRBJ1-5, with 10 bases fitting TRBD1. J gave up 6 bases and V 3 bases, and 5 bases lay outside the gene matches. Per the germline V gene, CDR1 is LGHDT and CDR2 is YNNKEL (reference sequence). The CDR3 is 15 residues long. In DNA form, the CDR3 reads TGTGCCAGCAGCCAGACAGGGGGCGGGAGTCAGCCCCAGCATTTT. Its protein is CASSQTGGGSQPQHF.

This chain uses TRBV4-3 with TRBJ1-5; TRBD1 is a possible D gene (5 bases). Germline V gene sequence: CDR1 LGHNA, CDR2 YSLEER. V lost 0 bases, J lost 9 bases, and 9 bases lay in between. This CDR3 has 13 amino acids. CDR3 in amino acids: CASSQDLGGPQHF. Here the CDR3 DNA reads TGCGCCAGCAGCCAAGATCTGGGGGGGCCCCAGCATTTT.

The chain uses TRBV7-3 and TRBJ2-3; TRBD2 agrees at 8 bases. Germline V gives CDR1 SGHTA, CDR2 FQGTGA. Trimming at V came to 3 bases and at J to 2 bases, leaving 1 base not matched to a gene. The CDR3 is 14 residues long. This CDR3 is CASSLTSDTDTQYF. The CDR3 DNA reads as TGTGCCAGCAGCTTGACTAGCGACACAGATACGCAGTATTTT.

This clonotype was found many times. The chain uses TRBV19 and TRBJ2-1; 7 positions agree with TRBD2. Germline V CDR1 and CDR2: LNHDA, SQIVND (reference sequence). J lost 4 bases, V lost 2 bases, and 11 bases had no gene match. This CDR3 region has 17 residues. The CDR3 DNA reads TGTGCCAGTAGTATAAGGTCCGGACTAGGACCTTACAATGAGCAGTTCTTC. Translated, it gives CASSIRSGLGPYNEQFF.

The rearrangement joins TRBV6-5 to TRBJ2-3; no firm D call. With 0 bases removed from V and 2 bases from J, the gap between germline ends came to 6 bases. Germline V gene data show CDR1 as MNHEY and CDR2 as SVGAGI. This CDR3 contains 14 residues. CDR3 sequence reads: CASSYSLSTDTQYF. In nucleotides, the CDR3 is TGTGCCAGCAGTTACTCGCTGTCCACAGATACGCAGTATTTT.

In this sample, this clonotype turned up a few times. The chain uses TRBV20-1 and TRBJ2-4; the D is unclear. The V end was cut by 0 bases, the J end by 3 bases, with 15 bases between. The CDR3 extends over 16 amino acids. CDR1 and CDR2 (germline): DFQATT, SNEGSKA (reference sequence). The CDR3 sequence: CSARDPAQTSKNIQYF. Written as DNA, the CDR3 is TGCAGTGCTAGAGATCCGGCACAGACGAGCAAAAACATTCAGTACTTC.

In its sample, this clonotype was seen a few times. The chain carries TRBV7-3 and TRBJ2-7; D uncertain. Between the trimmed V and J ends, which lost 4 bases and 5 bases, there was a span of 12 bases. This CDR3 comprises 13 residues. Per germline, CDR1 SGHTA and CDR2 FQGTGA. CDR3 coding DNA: TGTGCCAGCAGCTCCGACATGTATAACGAGCAGTACTTC. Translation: CASSSDMYNEQYF.

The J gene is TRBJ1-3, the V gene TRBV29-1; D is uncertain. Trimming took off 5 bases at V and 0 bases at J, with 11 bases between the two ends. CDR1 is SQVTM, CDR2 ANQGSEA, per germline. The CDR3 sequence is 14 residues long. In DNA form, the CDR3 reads TGCAGCGTTCTGGATCAACTCTCTGGAAACACCATATATTTT. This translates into CSVLDQLSGNTIYF.

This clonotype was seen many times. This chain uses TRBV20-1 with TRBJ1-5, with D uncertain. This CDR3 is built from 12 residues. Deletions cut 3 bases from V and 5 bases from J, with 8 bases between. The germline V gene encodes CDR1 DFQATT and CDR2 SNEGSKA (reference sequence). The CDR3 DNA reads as TGCAGTGCTAGTCGGGTGGATCAGCCCCAGCATTTT. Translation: CSASRVDQPQHF.

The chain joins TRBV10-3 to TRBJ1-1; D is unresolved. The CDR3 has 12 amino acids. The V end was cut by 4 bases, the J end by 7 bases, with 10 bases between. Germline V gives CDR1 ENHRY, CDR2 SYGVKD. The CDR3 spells CAISVQDHEAFF. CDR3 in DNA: TGTGCCATCAGTGTGCAGGACCATGAAGCTTTCTTT.

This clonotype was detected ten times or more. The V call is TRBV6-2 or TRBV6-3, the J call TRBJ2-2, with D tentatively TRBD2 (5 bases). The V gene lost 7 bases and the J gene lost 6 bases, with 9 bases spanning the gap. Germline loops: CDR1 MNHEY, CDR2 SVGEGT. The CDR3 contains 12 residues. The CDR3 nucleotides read TGTGCCAGCAAGGCGGGTCCCGGGGAGCTGTTTTTT. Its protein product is CASKAGPGELFF.